This section outlines one TCR beta chain sequence together with its context. This sample was taken from a study of identical twins. TCRdb independently ran MiXCR on the 5' RACE reads; one entry per CDR3 protein. The data show approximately 600,000 distinct CDR3 sequences, about 7.6% seen once. This sample also belongs to another study, concerning yellow fever vaccine responses in identical twins.

This TCR was sampled from a woman between 18 and 30 years old in good health. The sequenced sample was PBMCs.

CDR3 sequence (DNA): TGTGCCACCAGTGACCGAGGGGGGACTAGCGGGTTGGATGAGCAGTTCTTC. This codes for CATSDRGGTSGLDEQFF. The V gene is TRBV24-1, the J gene TRBJ2-1; 12 bases agree with TRBD2. This CDR3 region has 17 residues. After removal of 4 bases from V and 8 bases from J, the junction contained 11 bases not matched to a gene. CDR1 is KGHDR, CDR2 SFDVKD, per germline.